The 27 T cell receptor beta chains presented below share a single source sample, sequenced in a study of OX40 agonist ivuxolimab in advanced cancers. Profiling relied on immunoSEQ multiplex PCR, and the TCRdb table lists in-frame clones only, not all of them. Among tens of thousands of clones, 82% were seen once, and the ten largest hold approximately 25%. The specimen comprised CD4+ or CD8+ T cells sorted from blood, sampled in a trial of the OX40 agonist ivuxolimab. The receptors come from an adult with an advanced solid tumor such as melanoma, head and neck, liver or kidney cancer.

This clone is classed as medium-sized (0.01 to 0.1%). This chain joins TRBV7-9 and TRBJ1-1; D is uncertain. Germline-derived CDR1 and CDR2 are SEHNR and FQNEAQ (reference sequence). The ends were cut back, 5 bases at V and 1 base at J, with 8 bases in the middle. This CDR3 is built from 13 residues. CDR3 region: CASSPTSNTEAFF. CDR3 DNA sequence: TGTGCCAGCAGCCCAACATCGAACACTGAAGCTTTCTTT.

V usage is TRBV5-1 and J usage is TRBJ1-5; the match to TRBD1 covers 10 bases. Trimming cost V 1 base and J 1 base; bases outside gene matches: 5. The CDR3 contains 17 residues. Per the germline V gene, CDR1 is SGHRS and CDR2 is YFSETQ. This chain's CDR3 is CASSLQTGGISNQPQHF. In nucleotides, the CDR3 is TGCGCCAGCAGCTTGCAGACAGGGGGCATCAGCAATCAGCCCCAGCATTTT.

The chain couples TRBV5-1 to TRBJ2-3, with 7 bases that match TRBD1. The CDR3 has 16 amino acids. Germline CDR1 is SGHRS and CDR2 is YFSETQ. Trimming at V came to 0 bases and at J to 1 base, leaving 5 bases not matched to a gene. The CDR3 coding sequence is TGCGCCAGCAGCTTGGAGGCAGGGGGACGCACAGATACGCAGTATTTT. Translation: CASSLEAGGRTDTQYF.

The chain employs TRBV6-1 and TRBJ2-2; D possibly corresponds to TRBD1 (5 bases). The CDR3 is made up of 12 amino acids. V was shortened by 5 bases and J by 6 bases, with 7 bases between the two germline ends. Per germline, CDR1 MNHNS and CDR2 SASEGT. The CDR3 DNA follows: TGTGCCAGCAGTCCCAGGGCCGGGGAGCTGTTTTTT. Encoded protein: CASSPRAGELFF.

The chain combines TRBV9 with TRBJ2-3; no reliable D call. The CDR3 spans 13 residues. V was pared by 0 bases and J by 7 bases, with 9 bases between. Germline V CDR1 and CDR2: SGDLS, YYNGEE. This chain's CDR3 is CASSVGSTNTQYF. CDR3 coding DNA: TGTGCCAGCAGCGTAGGATCCACGAATACGCAGTATTTT.

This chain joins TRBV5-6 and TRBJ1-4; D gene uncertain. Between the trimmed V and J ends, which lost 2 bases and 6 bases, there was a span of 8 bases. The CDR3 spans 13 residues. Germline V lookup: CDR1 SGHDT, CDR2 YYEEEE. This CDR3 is CASSFGSDEKLFF. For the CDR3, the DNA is TGTGCCAGCAGCTTCGGTTCGGATGAAAAACTGTTTTTT.

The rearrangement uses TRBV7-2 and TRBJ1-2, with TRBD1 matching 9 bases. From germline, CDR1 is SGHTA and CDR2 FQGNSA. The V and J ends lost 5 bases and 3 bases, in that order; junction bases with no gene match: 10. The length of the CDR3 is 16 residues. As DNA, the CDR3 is TGTGCCAGCAGCCTAAAACAGGGGGCGCGTGACTATGGCTACACCTTC. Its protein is CASSLKQGARDYGYTF.

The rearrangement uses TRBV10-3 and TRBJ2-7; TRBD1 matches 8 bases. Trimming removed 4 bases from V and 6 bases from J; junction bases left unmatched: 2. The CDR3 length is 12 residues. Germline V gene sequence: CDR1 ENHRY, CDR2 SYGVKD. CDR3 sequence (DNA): TGTGCCATCAGTGGGACAGGGCTCGAGCAGTACTTC. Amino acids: CAISGTGLEQYF.

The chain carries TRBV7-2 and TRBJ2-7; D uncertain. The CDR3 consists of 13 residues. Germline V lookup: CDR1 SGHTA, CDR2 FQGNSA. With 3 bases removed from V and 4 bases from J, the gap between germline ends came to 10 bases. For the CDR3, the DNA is TGTGCCAGCAGCTTGGCTAACCCGTACGAGCAGTACTTC. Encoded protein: CASSLANPYEQYF.

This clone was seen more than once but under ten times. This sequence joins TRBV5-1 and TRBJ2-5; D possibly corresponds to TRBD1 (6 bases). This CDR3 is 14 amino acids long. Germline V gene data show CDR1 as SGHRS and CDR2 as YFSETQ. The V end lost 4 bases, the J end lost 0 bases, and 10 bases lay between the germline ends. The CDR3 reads CASSQGTNQETQYF. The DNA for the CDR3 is TGCGCCAGCAGCCAAGGGACAAACCAAGAGACCCAGTACTTC.

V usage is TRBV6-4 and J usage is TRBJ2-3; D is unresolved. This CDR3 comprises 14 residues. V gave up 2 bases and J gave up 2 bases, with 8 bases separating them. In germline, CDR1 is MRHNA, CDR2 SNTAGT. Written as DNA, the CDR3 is TGTGCCAGCAGTGACAGGTCATTCACAGATACGCAGTATTTT. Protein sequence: CASSDRSFTDTQYF.

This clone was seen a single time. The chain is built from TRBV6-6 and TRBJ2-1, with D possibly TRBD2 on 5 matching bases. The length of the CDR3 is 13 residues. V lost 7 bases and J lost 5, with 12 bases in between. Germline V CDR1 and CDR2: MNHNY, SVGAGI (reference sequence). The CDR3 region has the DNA TGTGCCAGCAATTGGCGGGTCAACAATGAGCAGTTCTTC. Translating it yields CASNWRVNNEQFF.

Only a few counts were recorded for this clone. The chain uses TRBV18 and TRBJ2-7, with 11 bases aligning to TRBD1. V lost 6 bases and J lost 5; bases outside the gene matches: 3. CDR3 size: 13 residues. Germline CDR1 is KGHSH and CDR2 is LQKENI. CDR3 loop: CASSGQGANEQYF. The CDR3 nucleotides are TGTGCCAGCTCCGGACAGGGGGCGAACGAGCAGTACTTC.

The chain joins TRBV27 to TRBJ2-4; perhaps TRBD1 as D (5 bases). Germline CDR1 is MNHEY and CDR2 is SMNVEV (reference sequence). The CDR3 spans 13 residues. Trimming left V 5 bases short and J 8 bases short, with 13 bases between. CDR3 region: CASSPRASHIQYF. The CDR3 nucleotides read TGTGCCAGCAGTCCCAGGGCGTCGCACATTCAGTACTTC.

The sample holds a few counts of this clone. In DNA form, the CDR3 reads TGTGCCAGCAGCCAAGATTACGCGGGGACAGGTGAGGTATGGAGCTCCTACGAGCAGTACTTC. Protein sequence: CASSQDYAGTGEVWSSYEQYF. V usage is TRBV14 and J usage is TRBJ2-7, with TRBD1 matching over 8 bases. The trim removed 0 bases at V and 0 bases at J, leaving 19 bases unmatched. Germline values: CDR1 SGHDN, CDR2 FVKESK. CDR3 length: 21 amino acids. Looking up the rest from reference TRBV14 and TRBJ2-7 gives the full variable domain: EAGVTQFPSHSVIEKGQTVTLRCDPISGHDNLYWYRRVMGKEIKFLLHFVKESKQDESGMPNNRFLAERTGGTYSTLKVQPAELEDSGVYFCASSQDYAGTGEVWSSYEQYFGPGTRLTVT.

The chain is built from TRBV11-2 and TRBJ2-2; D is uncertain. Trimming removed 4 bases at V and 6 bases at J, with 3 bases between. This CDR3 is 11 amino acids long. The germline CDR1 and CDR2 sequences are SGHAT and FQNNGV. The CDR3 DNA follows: TGTGCCAGCAGCTACCCCGGGGAGCTGTTTTTT. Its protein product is CASSYPGELFF.

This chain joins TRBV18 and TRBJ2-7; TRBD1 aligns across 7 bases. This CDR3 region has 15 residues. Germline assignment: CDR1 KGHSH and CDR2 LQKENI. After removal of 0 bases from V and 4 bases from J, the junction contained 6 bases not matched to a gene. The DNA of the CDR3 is TGTGCCAGCTCACCACCGAGCCAGGGACAGTACGAGCAGTACTTC. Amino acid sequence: CASSPPSQGQYEQYF.

The DNA for the CDR3 is TGTGCCAGCAGTGACCGTTGGAGGGGGGACACAGATACGCAGTATTTT. Encoded protein: CASSDRWRGDTDTQYF. This chain uses TRBV6-4 with TRBJ2-3; D tentatively fits TRBD1 or TRBD2 (6 bases each). The V and J ends lost 2 bases and 2 bases respectively, with 14 bases between them. The CDR3 runs to 16 residues. From germline, CDR1 is MRHNA and CDR2 SNTAGT.

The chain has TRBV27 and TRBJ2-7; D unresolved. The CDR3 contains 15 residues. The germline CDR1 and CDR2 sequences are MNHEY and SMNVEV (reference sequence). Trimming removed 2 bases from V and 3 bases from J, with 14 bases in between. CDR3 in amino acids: CASSLRAGRNYEQYF. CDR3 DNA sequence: TGTGCCAGCAGTTTAAGGGCAGGCCGGAACTACGAGCAGTACTTC.

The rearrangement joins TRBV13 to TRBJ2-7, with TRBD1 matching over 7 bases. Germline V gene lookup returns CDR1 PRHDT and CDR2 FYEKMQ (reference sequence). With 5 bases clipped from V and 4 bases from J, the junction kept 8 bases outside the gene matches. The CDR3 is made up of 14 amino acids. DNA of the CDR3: TGTGCCAGCAGCACCGGGACAGTGCGATACGAGCAGTACTTC. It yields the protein CASSTGTVRYEQYF. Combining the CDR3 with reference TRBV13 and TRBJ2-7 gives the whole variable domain AAGVIQSPRHLIKEKRETATLKCYPIPRHDTVYWYQQGPGQDPQFLISFYEKMQSDKGSIPDRFSAQQFSDYHSELNMSSLELGDSALYFCASSTGTVRYEQYFGPGTRLTVT.

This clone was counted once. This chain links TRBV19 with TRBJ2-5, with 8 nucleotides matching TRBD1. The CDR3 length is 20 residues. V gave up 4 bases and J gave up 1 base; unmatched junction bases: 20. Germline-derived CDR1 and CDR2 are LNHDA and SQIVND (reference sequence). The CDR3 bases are TGTGCCAGTAGTAGTGGTATTTTTTATGGGACAGGCGGAGGCCAAGAGACCCAGTACTTC. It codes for CASSSGIFYGTGGGQETQYF.

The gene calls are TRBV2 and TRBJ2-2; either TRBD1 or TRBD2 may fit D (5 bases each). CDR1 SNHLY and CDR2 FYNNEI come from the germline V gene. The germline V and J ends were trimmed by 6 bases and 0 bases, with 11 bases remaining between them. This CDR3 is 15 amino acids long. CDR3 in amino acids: CASRRDPTNTGELFF. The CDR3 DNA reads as TGTGCCAGCAGGAGGGACCCCACGAACACCGGGGAGCTGTTTTTT.

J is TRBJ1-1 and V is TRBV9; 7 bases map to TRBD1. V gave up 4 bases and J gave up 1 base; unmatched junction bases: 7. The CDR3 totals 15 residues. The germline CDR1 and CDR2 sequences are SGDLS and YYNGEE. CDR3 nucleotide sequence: TGTGCCAGCAGCCGAATTCAGGGGGGGAACACTGAAGCTTTCTTT. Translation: CASSRIQGGNTEAFF.

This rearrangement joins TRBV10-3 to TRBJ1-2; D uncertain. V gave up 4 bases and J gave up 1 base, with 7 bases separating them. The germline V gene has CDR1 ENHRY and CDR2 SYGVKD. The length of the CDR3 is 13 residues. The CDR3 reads CAISGSDNYGYTF. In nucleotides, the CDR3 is TGTGCCATCAGTGGGTCGGATAACTATGGCTACACCTTC.

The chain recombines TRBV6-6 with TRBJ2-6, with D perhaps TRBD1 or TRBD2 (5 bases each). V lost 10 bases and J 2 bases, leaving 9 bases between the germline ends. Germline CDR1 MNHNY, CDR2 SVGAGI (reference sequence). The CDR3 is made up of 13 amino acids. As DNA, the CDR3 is TGTGCCACCAGAGGGGCTGGGGCCAACGTCCTGACTTTC. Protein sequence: CATRGAGANVLTF.

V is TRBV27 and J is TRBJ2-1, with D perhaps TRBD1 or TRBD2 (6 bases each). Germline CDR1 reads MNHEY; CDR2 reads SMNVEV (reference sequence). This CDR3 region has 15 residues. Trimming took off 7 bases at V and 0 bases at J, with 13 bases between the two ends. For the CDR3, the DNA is TGTGCCAGCACTCGAGGGGGGAGCTCCTACAATGAGCAGTTCTTC. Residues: CASTRGGSSYNEQFF.

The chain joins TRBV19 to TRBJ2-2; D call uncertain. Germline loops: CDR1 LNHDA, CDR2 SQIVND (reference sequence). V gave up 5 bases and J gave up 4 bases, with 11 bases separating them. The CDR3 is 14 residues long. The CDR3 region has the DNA TGTGCCAGTAGTTGGCGTGACGGCACCGGGGAGCTGTTTTTT. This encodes CASSWRDGTGELFF.